These 29 T cell receptor beta chains were all obtained from the same sample, sequenced in a study of blood T cell repertoires in COVID-19. Some clones are missing from TCRdb's copy, which holds only in-frame ones; the method was immunoSEQ multiplex PCR. This sample yields fewer than 200,000 clones, of which more than 75% are seen a single time; more than 7.5% belongs to the top ten. The specimen sequenced was peripheral blood. The receptors shown here come from a woman aged 55-75 years with COVID-19, enrolled during active disease.

The chain employs TRBV18 and TRBJ2-1; 8 bases line up with TRBD1. CDR3 length equals 17 residues. Germline V CDR1 and CDR2: KGHSH, LQKENI. Trimming removed 5 bases from V and 0 bases from J; junction bases left unmatched: 9. The CDR3 sequence: CASSSGTGLSSYNEQFF. The CDR3, as DNA: TGTGCCAGCTCATCGGGGACAGGTTTGAGCTCCTACAATGAGCAGTTCTTC.

V and J are TRBV13 and TRBJ2-5; 9 positions agree with TRBD1. Germline-derived CDR1 and CDR2 are PRHDT and FYEKMQ (reference sequence). This CDR3 has 14 amino acids. V trimming: 6 bases; J trimming: 4 bases; junction bases outside the gene matches: 6. The CDR3 DNA reads as TGTGCCAGCAGACCCGGGACAGGGACAGAGACCCAGTACTTC. This encodes CASRPGTGTETQYF.

The chain joins TRBV9 to TRBJ2-3, with 9 bases lining up with TRBD2. V shed 4 bases, J shed 11 bases, and the junction held 8 bases outside the gene matches. This CDR3 has 13 residues. Germline V gives CDR1 SGDLS, CDR2 YYNGEE. In DNA form, the CDR3 reads TGTGCCAGCAGCTTCAGCGGGGGGCCTATGCAGTATTTT. Translated, it gives CASSFSGGPMQYF.

J is TRBJ2-1 and V is TRBV6-4; D is ambiguous. V was shortened by 0 bases and J by 5 bases, with 17 bases between the two germline ends. This CDR3 is built from 17 residues. The germline V gene has CDR1 MRHNA and CDR2 SNTAGT. The CDR3 region has the DNA TGTGCCAGCAGTGACTCTCTAGGAGCGACCGATCACAATGAGCAGTTCTTC. This sequence encodes CASSDSLGATDHNEQFF.

The chain is built from TRBV27 and TRBJ2-1; D might be TRBD2 (5 bases). Germline V CDR1 and CDR2: MNHEY, SMNVEV (reference sequence). The CDR3 extends over 12 amino acids. The ends were cut back, 8 bases at V and 12 bases at J, with 17 bases in the middle. The CDR3 sequence is CASGYAGEGQFF. As DNA, the CDR3 is TGTGCCAGCGGATATGCAGGCGAGGGGCAGTTCTTC.

V and J are TRBV7-6 and TRBJ2-2; no firm D call. Germline values: CDR1 SGHVS, CDR2 FNYEAQ. Trimming took off 3 bases at V and 7 bases at J, with 18 bases between the two ends. This CDR3 has 16 amino acids. The CDR3 nucleotides are TGTGCCAGCAGCTTCAGCTCAACAGAGATAAGCGGGGAGCTGTTTTTT. This codes for CASSFSSTEISGELFF.

This chain links TRBV27 with TRBJ1-1; TRBD1 aligns across 8 bases. The CDR3 has 15 residues. Trimming took 4 bases from V and 5 from J; bases not matched to a gene: 9. Germline CDR1 and CDR2: MNHEY and SMNVEV (reference sequence). The CDR3 protein is CASSSGTGRTTEAFF. The CDR3 region has the DNA TGTGCCAGCAGTTCCGGGACAGGCAGAACAACTGAAGCTTTCTTT.

The V and J genes are TRBV5-5 and TRBJ2-7, with D possibly matching TRBD1 (6 bases). Trimming left V 4 bases short and J 2 bases short, with 13 bases between. Germline V gives CDR1 SGHKS, CDR2 YYEKEE (reference sequence). This CDR3 is built from 14 residues. CDR3 protein: CASSLQGWTYEQYF. DNA of the CDR3: TGTGCCAGCAGCCTCCAGGGGTGGACCTACGAGCAGTACTTC. The full variable domain, rest sourced from reference TRBV5-5 and TRBJ2-7, is DAGVTQSPTHLIKTRGQQVTLRCSPISGHKSVSWYQQVLGQGPQFIFQYYEKEERGRGNFPDRFSARQFPNYSSELNVNALLLGDSALYLCASSLQGWTYEQYFGPGTRLTVT.

This chain uses TRBV2 with TRBJ2-5; 8 nucleotides line up with TRBD2. CDR3 length equals 15 residues. V trimming: 3 bases; J trimming: 5 bases; junction bases outside the gene matches: 8. Germline CDR1 and CDR2: SNHLY and FYNNEI. The DNA for the CDR3 is TGTGCCAGCAGTGACCCTGGGACTAGATTTGAGACCCAGTACTTC. The encoded protein is CASSDPGTRFETQYF.

The chain couples TRBV3-1 (or the pseudogene TRBV3-2) to TRBJ2-2; D perhaps matches TRBD2 (7 bases). V was clipped by 4 bases and J by 3 bases, with 9 bases between them. Germline V gene data show CDR1 as LGHDT and CDR2 as YNNKEL (reference sequence). This CDR3 spans 14 amino acids. CDR3 DNA sequence: TGTGCCAGCAGCCGGGGGGGCCACACCGGGGAGCTGTTTTTT. This codes for CASSRGGHTGELFF.

The chain combines TRBV5-4 with TRBJ1-1, with a possible D match to TRBD1 (5 bases). The germline V and J ends were trimmed by 2 bases and 4 bases, with 9 bases remaining between them. The CDR3 has 13 residues. The germline V gene has CDR1 SGHNT and CDR2 YYREEE (reference sequence). This chain's CDR3 is CASSFQGVTEAFF. The DNA for the CDR3 is TGTGCCAGCAGCTTTCAGGGTGTCACTGAAGCTTTCTTT.

The CDR3 bases are TGTGCCATCACTCCGAAGGGGAATGGCTACACCTTC. It encodes CAITPKGNGYTF. This chain connects TRBV2 to TRBJ1-2; weak D call: TRBD1 (5 bases). In germline, CDR1 is SNHLY, CDR2 FYNNEI. The CDR3 is made up of 12 amino acids. With 10 bases removed from V and 6 bases from J, the gap between germline ends came to 15 bases.

This clone was observed a single time. The rearrangement uses TRBV24-1 and TRBJ2-5; a possible D gene is TRBD1 (6 bases). CDR3 size: 14 residues. CDR1 is KGHDR, CDR2 SFDVKD, per germline. V gave up 0 bases and J gave up 4 bases, with 8 bases separating them. The CDR3 spells CATSDLKGGETQYF. CDR3 nucleotides: TGTGCCACCAGTGATTTGAAAGGGGGAGAGACCCAGTACTTC.

This sequence joins TRBV9 and TRBJ1-6; D may be TRBD1 (6 bases). Per germline, CDR1 SGDLS and CDR2 YYNGEE. Trimming took 2 bases from V and 7 from J, leaving 10 bases between them. The length of the CDR3 is 14 residues. The CDR3 region has the DNA TGTGCCAGCAGCGTTACAGGGTTAAATTCACCCCTCCACTTT. Translation gives CASSVTGLNSPLHF.

This sequence joins TRBV9 and TRBJ2-6; no definite D call. The length of the CDR3 is 18 residues. Trimming stripped 0 bases from V and 0 bases from J, with 13 bases between. CDR1 is SGDLS, CDR2 YYNGEE, per germline. DNA for the CDR3: TGTGCCAGCAGCGTAGGCGGAACACCGTACTCTGGGGCCAACGTCCTGACTTTC. Residues: CASSVGGTPYSGANVLTF.

V usage is TRBV11-2 and J usage is TRBJ2-1; 8 bases map to TRBD2. The CDR3 is made up of 13 amino acids. V lost 10 bases and J lost 8; bases outside the gene matches: 10. Germline lookup yields CDR1 SGHAT and CDR2 FQNNGV. The CDR3 spells CATRVSGSHEQFF. For the CDR3, the DNA is TGTGCCACGAGGGTCAGCGGGAGCCATGAGCAGTTCTTC.

This chain connects TRBV28 to TRBJ2-1; 8 nucleotides match TRBD1. V trimming: 7 bases; J trimming: 4 bases; junction bases outside the gene matches: 9. The germline gives CDR1 MDHEN, CDR2 SYDVKM. CDR3 size: 15 residues. The CDR3, as DNA: TGTGCCAGCACTAAACCAGGGGGCTCTTACAATGAGCAGTTCTTC. It codes for CASTKPGGSYNEQFF. Full variable domain (rest looked up from reference TRBV28 and TRBJ2-1): DVKVTQSSRYLVKRTGEKVFLECVQDMDHENMFWYRQDPGLGLRLIYFSYDVKMKEKGDIPEGYSVSREKKERFSLILESASTNQTSMYLCASTKPGGSYNEQFFGPGTRLTVL.

The chain couples TRBV6-1 to TRBJ1-5; 8 nucleotides match TRBD1. Looked up from germline, CDR1 is MNHNS and CDR2 is SASEGT. V gave up 2 bases and J gave up 7 bases; unmatched junction bases: 10. This CDR3 spans 16 amino acids. CDR3 sequence reads: CASSEYYRGLNQPQHF. In DNA form, the CDR3 reads TGTGCCAGCAGTGAATACTACAGGGGGTTGAACCAGCCCCAGCATTTT.

CDR3 region: CASSHTTEKLFF. In nucleotides, the CDR3 is TGTGCCAGCAGCCATACAACGGAAAAACTGTTTTTT. The chain uses TRBV3-1 (or the pseudogene TRBV3-2) and TRBJ1-4; D not certain. V gave up 3 bases and J gave up 8 bases, with 7 bases separating them. Germline CDR1 is LGHDT and CDR2 is YNNKEL (reference sequence). The CDR3 contains 12 residues.

V and J are TRBV30 and TRBJ2-5; D unresolved. The length of the CDR3 is 11 residues. V lost 0 bases to trimming and J lost 5 bases, with 4 bases between them. Germline V lookup: CDR1 GTSNPN, CDR2 SVGIG (reference sequence). The DNA for the CDR3 is TGTGCCTGGAGTGTATCGGAGACCCAGTACTTC. Translated: CAWSVSETQYF.

The genes are TRBV3-1 (or the pseudogene TRBV3-2) and TRBJ2-1; D unclear. The length of the CDR3 is 15 residues. Looked up from germline, CDR1 is LGHDT and CDR2 is YNNKEL (reference sequence). Trimming left V 4 bases short and J 3 bases short, with 13 bases between. CDR3 nucleotide sequence: TGTGCCAGCAGCCCACGGGTGGGTTACTACAATGAGCAGTTCTTC. It yields the protein CASSPRVGYYNEQFF.

The chain employs TRBV5-8 and TRBJ1-5, with 8 bases matching TRBD1. The CDR3 contains 14 residues. Germline V lookup: CDR1 SGHTS, CDR2 YDEGEE. With 6 bases clipped from V and 2 bases from J, the junction kept 4 bases outside the gene matches. CDR3 sequence (DNA): TGTGCCAGCACATCAGGGGGCGGCAATCAGCCCCAGCATTTT. Residues: CASTSGGGNQPQHF.

The chain has TRBV7-2 and TRBJ2-3, with TRBD1 identical over 9 bases. CDR3 length: 16 amino acids. Trimming took 7 bases from V and 4 from J; bases not matched to a gene: 12. Germline V CDR1 and CDR2: SGHTA, FQGNSA. Written as DNA, the CDR3 is TGTGCCAGCAACTCCAGAACAGGGGGCCGGGCAGATACGCAGTATTTT. Protein: CASNSRTGGRADTQYF.

This chain links TRBV7-2 with TRBJ1-1, with TRBD1 identical over 7 bases. Germline V CDR1 and CDR2: SGHTA, FQGNSA. The CDR3 loop spans 13 amino acids. The V segment lost 5 bases and the J segment 11 bases; nucleotides outside the gene matches: 11. The CDR3 DNA follows: TGTGCCAGCAGCAATAGACAGGGATTGGCCGCTTTCTTT. As protein: CASSNRQGLAAFF.

This clone was detected once. The chain has TRBV6-1 and TRBJ1-1, with unresolved D. The germline V and J ends were trimmed by 1 base and 8 bases, with 11 bases remaining between them. The CDR3 loop spans 13 amino acids. Germline V gene lookup returns CDR1 MNHNS and CDR2 SASEGT. The chain's CDR3 is CASSEVANGEAFF. CDR3 nucleotides: TGTGCCAGCAGTGAAGTTGCGAACGGGGAAGCTTTCTTT.

The chain couples TRBV19 to TRBJ2-7; no reliable D call. CDR1 is LNHDA, CDR2 SQIVND, per germline (reference sequence). Between the trimmed V and J ends, which lost 3 bases and 1 base, there was a span of 10 bases. The CDR3 contains 14 residues. The CDR3 DNA reads TGTGCCAGTAGTATCCCGAGCACTTCCTACGAGCAGTACTTC. It encodes CASSIPSTSYEQYF.

The V and J genes are TRBV7-6 and TRBJ1-4; the match to TRBD1 covers 9 bases. This CDR3 has 14 amino acids. Germline-derived CDR1 and CDR2 are SGHVS and FNYEAQ. V dropped 4 bases and J dropped 8; count of bases not matched to a gene: 5. The CDR3 sequence: CASSSGQGREKLFF. The CDR3 coding sequence is TGTGCCAGCAGCTCGGGACAGGGTCGAGAAAAACTGTTTTTT.

The V gene is TRBV3-1 (or the pseudogene TRBV3-2), the J gene TRBJ2-1, with 12 bases matching TRBD2. Germline V gene data show CDR1 as LGHDT and CDR2 as YNNKEL (reference sequence). This CDR3 has 17 residues. V dropped 1 base and J dropped 9; count of bases not matched to a gene: 10. CDR3 in DNA: TGTGCCAGCAGCCAAGCGCCTCTAGCGGGAGGGAGAGGTGAGCAGTTCTTC. It yields the protein CASSQAPLAGGRGEQFF.

The chain has TRBV3-1 (or the pseudogene TRBV3-2) and TRBJ2-3, with TRBD2 identical over 10 bases. The CDR3 spans 17 residues. V was clipped by 0 bases and J by 5 bases; unmatched bases: 8. Germline V gene lookup returns CDR1 LGHDT and CDR2 YNNKEL (reference sequence). The CDR3 region is CASSQEVLAGEQDTQYF. The CDR3 coding sequence is TGTGCCAGCAGCCAAGAAGTCCTAGCGGGAGAACAAGATACGCAGTATTTT.